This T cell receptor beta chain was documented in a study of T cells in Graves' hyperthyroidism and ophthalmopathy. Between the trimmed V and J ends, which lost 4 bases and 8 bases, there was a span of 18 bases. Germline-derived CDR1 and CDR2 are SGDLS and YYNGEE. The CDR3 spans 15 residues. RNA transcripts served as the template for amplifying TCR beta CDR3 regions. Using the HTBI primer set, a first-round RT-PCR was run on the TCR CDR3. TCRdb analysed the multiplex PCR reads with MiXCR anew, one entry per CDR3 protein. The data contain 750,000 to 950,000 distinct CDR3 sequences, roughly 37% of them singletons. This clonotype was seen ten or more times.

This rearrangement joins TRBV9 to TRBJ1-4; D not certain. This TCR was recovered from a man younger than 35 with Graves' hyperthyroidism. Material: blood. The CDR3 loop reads CASSTRIGLNEKLFF. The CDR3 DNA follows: TGTGCCAGCAGCACCAGGATTGGCCTCAACGAAAAACTGTTTTTT.